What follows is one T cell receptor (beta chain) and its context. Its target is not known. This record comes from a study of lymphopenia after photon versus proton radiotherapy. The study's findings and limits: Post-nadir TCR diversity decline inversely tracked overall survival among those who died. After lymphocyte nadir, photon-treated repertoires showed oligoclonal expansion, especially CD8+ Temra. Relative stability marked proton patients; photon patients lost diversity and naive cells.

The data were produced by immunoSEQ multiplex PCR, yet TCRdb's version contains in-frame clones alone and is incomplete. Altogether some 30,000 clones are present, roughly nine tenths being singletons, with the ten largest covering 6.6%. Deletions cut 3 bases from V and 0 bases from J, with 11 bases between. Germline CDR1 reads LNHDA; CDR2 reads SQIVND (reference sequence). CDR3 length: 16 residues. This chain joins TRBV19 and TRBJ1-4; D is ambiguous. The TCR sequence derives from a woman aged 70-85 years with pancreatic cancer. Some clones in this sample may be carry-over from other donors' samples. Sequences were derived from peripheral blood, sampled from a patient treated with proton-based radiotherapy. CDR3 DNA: TGTGCCAGTAGTATTTCGGCAATGGCAACTAATGAAAAACTGTTTTTT. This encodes CASSISAMATNEKLFF.